The 18 T cell receptor beta chains given below trace back to one sample, sequenced in a study of CD8+CD57+ T cells in acquired aplastic anemia (dated 2018 in TCRdb). Data came from an Illumina HiSeq 2000. Genomic DNA served as template for TCR beta VDJ combination and CDR3 sequence profiling. Using fastp at Q25 and MiXCR, TCRdb reprocessed the public reads and kept productive beta chains. Rows with a matching CDR3 protein are joined into one entry that keeps the most common DNA and genes. The sample table records approximately 470,000 distinct CDR3 sequences; around a third of these occur just once. The ten biggest clones cover less than 0.85% of the sample. Flow cytometry had shown CD8+CD57+ cell expansion in the patients selected for sequencing. The sample taken for sequencing was sorted CD4+, CD8+, or CD8+CD57+ T cells (not recorded which) from PBMCs. The receptors were gathered from a human donor with aplastic anemia.

This clonotype came up many times. The chain uses TRBV11-2 and TRBJ1-2; D unclear. CDR1 is SGHAT and CDR2 is FQNNGV in the germline V gene. Trimming left V 5 bases short and J 7 bases short, with 14 bases between. The CDR3 has 13 amino acids. The CDR3 sequence is CASSHGGGAGYTF. In DNA form, the CDR3 reads TGTGCCAGCAGCCACGGCGGAGGTGCTGGCTACACCTTC.

This clonotype occurred many times. The rearrangement uses TRBV20-1 and TRBJ1-1, with D uncertain. Germline V gene data show CDR1 as DFQATT and CDR2 as SNEGSKA (reference sequence). The germline V and J ends were trimmed by 3 bases and 1 base, with 9 bases remaining between them. The CDR3 extends over 13 amino acids. CDR3 DNA: TGCAGTGCTAGTCTAGGAGAGAACACTGAAGCTTTCTTT. Translation: CSASLGENTEAFF.

This clonotype appeared many times. V and J are TRBV19 and TRBJ1-1; D is unresolved. The CDR3 runs 13 residues. Germline CDR1 reads LNHDA; CDR2 reads SQIVND (reference sequence). V was trimmed by 6 bases and J by 1 base, leaving 9 bases between them. The CDR3 spells CASRDFPNTEAFF. As DNA, the CDR3 is TGTGCCAGTAGGGACTTCCCGAACACTGAAGCTTTCTTT.

This clonotype was found many times. V and J are TRBV10-3 and TRBJ2-7; D is possibly TRBD1 or TRBD2 (5 bases each). The CDR3 has 12 amino acids. Trimming took off 10 bases at V and 6 bases at J, with 16 bases between the two ends. The germline gives CDR1 ENHRY, CDR2 SYGVKD. Written as DNA, the CDR3 is TGTGCCAGCAGATCCGGGACGGGCGAGCAGTACTTC. Protein product: CASRSGTGEQYF.

The chain uses TRBV20-1 and TRBJ1-6; D gene unclear. Trimming took off 6 bases at V and 2 bases at J, with 8 bases between the two ends. Looked up from germline, CDR1 is DFQATT and CDR2 is SNEGSKA (reference sequence). CDR3 size: 13 residues. CDR3 residues: CSAVKTYNSPLHF. In DNA form, the CDR3 reads TGCAGTGCGGTCAAAACCTATAATTCACCCCTCCACTTT.

This clonotype was seen a handful of times. The rearrangement uses TRBV18 and TRBJ2-7; D is possibly TRBD1 (6 bases). Deletions cut 5 bases from V and 3 bases from J, with 11 bases between. CDR1 and CDR2 (germline): KGHSH, LQKENI. CDR3 length: 13 residues. The CDR3 DNA follows: TGTGCCAGCTCAGAGGACAGAAACTACGAGCAGTACTTC. Translating gives CASSEDRNYEQYF.

The V and J genes are TRBV15 and TRBJ1-1, with D unresolved. The CDR3 contains 12 residues. Trimming pared 4 bases from V and 5 bases from J, leaving 8 bases between. Looked up from germline, CDR1 is LNHNV and CDR2 is YYDKDF (reference sequence). CDR3 nucleotides: TGTGCCACCAGCATACGAGGGACTGAAGCTTTCTTT. Amino acid sequence: CATSIRGTEAFF.

This clonotype was seen only a few times. This chain uses TRBV25-1 with TRBJ2-7; D gene unclear. This CDR3 contains 15 residues. Germline-derived CDR1 and CDR2 are MGHDK and SYGVNS. The germline V and J ends were trimmed by 6 bases and 6 bases, with 21 bases remaining between them. The CDR3 loop is CASSQELGGLGEQYF. In DNA form, the CDR3 reads TGTGCCAGCAGCCAAGAATTGGGCGGTTTGGGCGAGCAGTACTTC.

Many counts were recorded for this clonotype. V gene TRBV25-1 combines with J gene TRBJ2-1, with TRBD2 identical over 12 bases. CDR3 length: 13 residues. The germline V gene has CDR1 MGHDK and CDR2 SYGVNS. The V gene end was trimmed by 6 bases and the J gene end by 7 bases; junction bases not matched to a gene: 1. The CDR3 nucleotides read TGTGCCAGCAGAACTAGCGGGGGGAATGAGCAGTTCTTC. The encoded protein is CASRTSGGNEQFF.

This clonotype appeared a few times. V is TRBV5-1 and J is TRBJ2-1, with unresolved D. The germline V gene encodes CDR1 SGHRS and CDR2 YFSETQ. The V gene lost 0 bases and the J gene lost 2 bases, with 9 bases spanning the gap. The CDR3 length is 15 residues. CDR3 protein: CASSLVAGPYNEQFF. The CDR3 coding sequence is TGCGCCAGCAGCTTGGTAGCAGGACCCTACAATGAGCAGTTCTTC.

This clonotype was found a few times. The chain uses TRBV25-1 and TRBJ2-3; 10 bases line up with TRBD1. Germline V gene data show CDR1 as MGHDK and CDR2 as SYGVNS. J gave up 0 bases and V 8 bases, and 5 bases lay outside the gene matches. The CDR3 sequence is 15 residues long. CDR3 protein: CASLGTGDSTDTQYF. The CDR3, as DNA: TGTGCCAGCCTTGGGACAGGGGATAGCACAGATACGCAGTATTTT.

This chain links TRBV7-3 with TRBJ2-1; D is uncertain. CDR3 length: 13 amino acids. Germline V gene data show CDR1 as SGHTA and CDR2 as FQGTGA. Trimming pared 4 bases from V and 3 bases from J, leaving 7 bases between. CDR3 sequence: CASSSTNYNEQFF. The CDR3 coding sequence is TGTGCCAGCAGCTCCACTAACTACAATGAGCAGTTCTTC.

The chain has TRBV6-4 and TRBJ2-3; D call uncertain. CDR1 MRHNA and CDR2 SNTAGT come from the germline V gene. The CDR3 loop spans 13 amino acids. Trimming removed 8 bases at V and 8 bases at J, with 17 bases between. CDR3 sequence reads: CASSTQKGGTQYF. CDR3 sequence (DNA): TGTGCCAGCTCGACCCAAAAGGGCGGTACGCAGTATTTT.

This clonotype was seen many times. The gene calls are TRBV7-6 and TRBJ2-3; the match to TRBD2 covers 11 bases. The CDR3 runs 15 residues. V shed 1 base, J shed 3 bases, and the junction held 0 bases outside the gene matches. CDR1 SGHVS and CDR2 FNYEAQ come from the germline V gene. Here the CDR3 DNA reads TGTGCCAGCAGCTTAGGGACTAGCGGGACAGATACGCAGTATTTT. It codes for CASSLGTSGTDTQYF.

Only a few counts were recorded for this clonotype. This chain connects TRBV6-5 to TRBJ2-7; maybe TRBD1 (5 bases). Trimming took 4 bases from V and 0 from J, leaving 10 bases between them. The germline V gene encodes CDR1 MNHEY and CDR2 SVGAGI. The CDR3 has 14 residues. The CDR3 coding sequence is TGTGCCAGCAGTTGGGGCAGAAGCTCCTACGAGCAGTACTTC. It codes for CASSWGRSSYEQYF.

The sample holds many counts of this clonotype. The CDR3: CASSVLAGSYEQYF. The CDR3 coding sequence is TGCGCCAGCAGTGTTCTAGCGGGGTCATACGAGCAGTACTTC. The chain recombines TRBV10-2 with TRBJ2-7; 9 bases match TRBD2. Per germline, CDR1 WSHSY and CDR2 SAAADI. The V and J ends lost 4 bases and 4 bases, in that order; junction bases with no gene match: 5. This CDR3 is built from 14 residues.

This clonotype was observed a few times. This chain connects TRBV29-1 to TRBJ2-7; D might be TRBD1 or TRBD2, each matching 6 bases. The CDR3 runs 10 residues. Trimming removed 8 bases from V and 5 bases from J, with 10 bases in between. CDR1 SQVTM and CDR2 ANQGSEA come from the germline V gene. The CDR3 region is CSLEGDEQYF. The CDR3 nucleotides read TGCAGCTTGGAGGGGGACGAGCAGTACTTC.

This clonotype was counted between two and nine times. V gene TRBV2 combines with J gene TRBJ1-4, with 9 bases aligning to TRBD1. The CDR3 extends over 15 amino acids. J lost 10 bases, V lost 8 bases, and 14 bases had no gene match. Germline V gene data show CDR1 as SNHLY and CDR2 as FYNNEI. CDR3 coding DNA: TGTGCCAGCCGGGACAGGGCTATTGGGCCCCGAAAACTGTTTTTT. Translation gives CASRDRAIGPRKLFF.